The 20 T cell receptor beta chains below all came from one sample that was sequenced in a study of blood T cell repertoires in COVID-19. Measured with immunoSEQ multiplex PCR; TCRdb has only the in-frame clones, and not every one. The sample has about 210,000 clones, approximately 82% seen once. Sequenced material: peripheral blood. All receptors come from a man aged 50-59 years with active or convalescent COVID-19.

V is TRBV2 and J is TRBJ1-2; the D is unclear. Deletions cut 4 bases from V and 2 bases from J, with 11 bases between. The CDR3 is 14 amino acids. The V gene's germline CDR1 is SNHLY and CDR2 FYNNEI. In nucleotides, the CDR3 is TGTGCCAGCAGTGCCACGACTGAAAACTATGGCTACACCTTC. Its translation: CASSATTENYGYTF.

CDR3 sequence reads: CASSQYLGGADEQFF. In DNA, the CDR3 is TGTGCCAGCTCACAATATCTAGGGGGGGCCGATGAGCAGTTCTTC. V is TRBV18 and J is TRBJ2-1; D may be TRBD2 (7 bases). Germline CDR1 and CDR2: KGHSH and LQKENI. V lost 4 bases and J lost 8, with 18 bases in between. This CDR3 is 15 amino acids long.

The chain recombines TRBV7-3 with TRBJ2-2; D is perhaps TRBD2 (6 bases). V shed 0 bases and J shed 0 bases, with 8 bases lying between them. The V gene's germline CDR1 is SGHTA and CDR2 FQGTGA. The CDR3 length is 16 residues. CDR3 protein: CASSLTSGPNTGELFF. In DNA form, the CDR3 reads TGTGCCAGCAGCTTAACGAGCGGGCCGAACACCGGGGAGCTGTTTTTT.

This rearrangement joins TRBV9 to TRBJ2-5; TRBD2 matches 7 bases. Germline V gene data show CDR1 as SGDLS and CDR2 as YYNGEE. Unmatched junction bases numbered 10, after V lost 7 bases and J lost 1 base. The CDR3 runs 15 residues. The CDR3 protein is CASGFRGGIQETQYF. CDR3 coding DNA: TGTGCCAGCGGGTTTCGCGGGGGTATCCAAGAGACCCAGTACTTC. The full variable domain, its missing parts supplied by reference TRBV9 and TRBJ2-5, is DSGVTQTPKHLITATGQRVTLRCSPRSGDLSVYWYQQSLDQGLQFLIQYYNGEERAKGNILERFSAQQFPDLHSELNLSSLELGDSALYFCASGFRGGIQETQYFGPGTRLLVL.

The table lists this clone with a count of one. The chain carries TRBV27 and TRBJ1-2, with D hard to call. Germline V gene lookup returns CDR1 MNHEY and CDR2 SMNVEV (reference sequence). The CDR3 totals 15 residues. Trimming took 4 bases from V and 4 from J, leaving 16 bases between them. In DNA form, the CDR3 reads TGTGCCAGCAGTTCCCAATCACGAGGTAGCTATGGCTACACCTTC. Its translation is CASSSQSRGSYGYTF.

The chain couples TRBV18 to TRBJ2-2; 12 bases line up with TRBD2. The ends lost 3 bases at V and 4 bases at J; junction bases unmatched: 6. The CDR3 consists of 17 residues. In germline, CDR1 is KGHSH, CDR2 LQKENI. The CDR3 region has the DNA TGTGCCAGCTCACCGCTAGCGGGGGGGCCAGTCACCGGGGAGCTGTTTTTT. Residues: CASSPLAGGPVTGELFF.

The chain joins TRBV6-5 to TRBJ2-5; 7 nucleotides match TRBD1. The germline gives CDR1 MNHEY, CDR2 SVGAGI. The CDR3 is 14 residues long. Trimming cost V 6 bases and J 3 bases; bases outside gene matches: 7. CDR3 protein: CASSATGSEETQYF. CDR3 in DNA: TGTGCCAGCAGCGCGACAGGGAGTGAAGAGACCCAGTACTTC.

The V gene is TRBV9, the J gene TRBJ2-1; 8 bases map to TRBD2. The CDR3 loop spans 16 amino acids. CDR1 and CDR2 (germline): SGDLS, YYNGEE. Unmatched junction bases numbered 2, after V lost 0 bases and J lost 0 bases. The CDR3 nucleotides are TGTGCCAGCAGCGTAGCCGCGGGGGGCTCCTACAATGAGCAGTTCTTC. This gives the protein CASSVAAGGSYNEQFF.

This clone was counted a few times. This sequence joins TRBV7-9 and TRBJ2-5, with TRBD2 matching over 14 bases. V lost 5 bases and J lost 2; bases outside the gene matches: 4. Germline values: CDR1 SEHNR, CDR2 FQNEAQ (reference sequence). The CDR3 runs to 16 residues. The CDR3 loop is CASSQGLAGGQETQYF. CDR3 coding DNA: TGTGCCAGCAGCCAAGGACTAGCGGGGGGACAAGAGACCCAGTACTTC.

To note about this clone: A read error may account for a junction end that differs from germline. CDR3 region: CASSLMGGTEDTQYF. In DNA, the CDR3 is TGTGCTAGCAGCTTAATGGGGGGGACGGAAGATACGCAGTATTTT. V and J are TRBV7-7 and TRBJ2-3; TRBD2 aligns across 7 bases. The CDR3 consists of 15 residues. In germline, CDR1 is SSHAT, CDR2 FNYEAQ (reference sequence).

The J gene is TRBJ2-2, the V gene TRBV9, with a possible D match to TRBD1 (6 bases). Germline V CDR1 and CDR2: SGDLS, YYNGEE. There are 13 residues in the CDR3. Trimming removed 3 bases at V and 8 bases at J, with 11 bases between. Written as DNA, the CDR3 is TGTGCCAGCAGCGCTAGAACAGGGGGGGAGCTGTTTTTT. It encodes CASSARTGGELFF.

V is TRBV6-5 and J is TRBJ2-2; D is perhaps TRBD2 (5 bases). The germline V gene encodes CDR1 MNHEY and CDR2 SVGAGI. The CDR3 covers 14 residues. The ends were cut back, 6 bases at V and 4 bases at J, with 12 bases in the middle. The CDR3 sequence is CASRLGVGTGELFF. The CDR3 DNA follows: TGTGCCAGCAGACTGGGAGTCGGCACCGGGGAGCTGTTTTTT.

The gene calls are TRBV18 and TRBJ2-7, with a weak D call TRBD2 (6 bases). The V gene lost 3 bases and the J gene lost 4 bases, with 10 bases spanning the gap. The germline V gene has CDR1 KGHSH and CDR2 LQKENI. The length of the CDR3 is 13 residues. The CDR3 loop reads CASSPLGTYEQYF. The DNA for the CDR3 is TGTGCCAGCTCACCCCTCGGGACTTACGAGCAGTACTTC. Drawing the rest from reference TRBV18 and TRBJ2-7, the complete variable domain is NAGVMQNPRHLVRRRGQEARLRCSPMKGHSHVYWYRQLPEEGLKFMVYLQKENIIDESGMPKERFSAEFPKEGPSILRIQQVVRGDSAAYFCASSPLGTYEQYFGPGTRLTVT.

V is TRBV19 and J is TRBJ1-2; D perhaps matches TRBD1 (5 bases). The CDR3 is made up of 14 amino acids. Germline CDR1 is LNHDA and CDR2 is SQIVND (reference sequence). Trimming stripped 4 bases from V and 8 bases from J, with 17 bases between. The CDR3: CASSSPGRVVGYTF. CDR3 DNA: TGTGCCAGTAGTAGCCCCGGCAGGGTAGTAGGCTACACCTTC.

This chain links TRBV15 with TRBJ2-7, with 7 bases that match TRBD2. This CDR3 has 15 amino acids. The germline V gene has CDR1 LNHNV and CDR2 YYDKDF (reference sequence). V was pared by 3 bases and J by 4 bases, with 9 bases of the junction left unmatched. CDR3 in DNA: TGTGCCACCAGCAGCCCGGGACTACGATGGTACGAGCAGTACTTC. Translated: CATSSPGLRWYEQYF.

V is TRBV15 and J is TRBJ2-3; 11 bases match TRBD2. From germline, CDR1 is LNHNV and CDR2 YYDKDF (reference sequence). J gave up 4 bases and V 3 bases, and 6 bases lay outside the gene matches. The CDR3 consists of 16 residues. In nucleotides, the CDR3 is TGTGCCACCAGCAGGGCACTAGCGGGGGATGCAGATACGCAGTATTTT. Translating it yields CATSRALAGDADTQYF.

In nucleotides, the CDR3 is TGTGCCAGCATACCCGGGACAGGGCTATCTGGAAACACCATATATTTT. As protein: CASIPGTGLSGNTIYF. The J gene is TRBJ1-3, the V gene TRBV6-6, with TRBD1 matching over 9 bases. The CDR3 loop spans 16 amino acids. Germline V lookup: CDR1 MNHNY, CDR2 SVGAGI (reference sequence). The V and J ends lost 7 bases and 1 base, in that order; junction bases with no gene match: 8.

This chain links TRBV4-1 with TRBJ2-7, with D perhaps matching TRBD1 (7 bases). CDR3 length: 15 residues. Germline V gene lookup returns CDR1 MGHRA and CDR2 YSYEKL. Between the trimmed V and J ends, which lost 1 base and 5 bases, there was a span of 15 bases. The CDR3 sequence: CASSQVQGTFNEQYF. Written as DNA, the CDR3 is TGCGCCAGCAGCCAAGTACAGGGGACTTTCAACGAGCAGTACTTC.

This chain uses TRBV7-3 with TRBJ2-1, with 11 nucleotides matching TRBD2. The CDR3 spans 16 residues. Trimming at V came to 1 base and at J to 6 bases, leaving 5 bases not matched to a gene. Germline V CDR1 and CDR2: SGHTA, FQGTGA. The CDR3 coding sequence is TGTGCCAGCAGCTTAATTAGCGGGAGGGCCGGCAATGAGCAGTTCTTC. As protein: CASSLISGRAGNEQFF.

This chain connects TRBV2 to TRBJ2-1; possible D gene TRBD2, 6 bases. Germline CDR1 reads SNHLY; CDR2 reads FYNNEI. CDR3 size: 14 residues. V dropped 7 bases and J dropped 0 bases, with 10 bases sitting between them. CDR3 DNA sequence: TGTGCCAGCAAGTTGGGAGGCTCCTACAATGAGCAGTTCTTC. Its translation is CASKLGGSYNEQFF. Based on the CDR3 plus reference TRBV2 and TRBJ2-1, the full variable domain is EPEVTQTPSHQVTQMGQEVILRCVPISNHLYFYWYRQILGQKVEFLVSFYNNEISEKSEIFDDQFSVERPDGSNFTLKIRSTKLEDSAMYFCASKLGGSYNEQFFGPGTRLTVL.